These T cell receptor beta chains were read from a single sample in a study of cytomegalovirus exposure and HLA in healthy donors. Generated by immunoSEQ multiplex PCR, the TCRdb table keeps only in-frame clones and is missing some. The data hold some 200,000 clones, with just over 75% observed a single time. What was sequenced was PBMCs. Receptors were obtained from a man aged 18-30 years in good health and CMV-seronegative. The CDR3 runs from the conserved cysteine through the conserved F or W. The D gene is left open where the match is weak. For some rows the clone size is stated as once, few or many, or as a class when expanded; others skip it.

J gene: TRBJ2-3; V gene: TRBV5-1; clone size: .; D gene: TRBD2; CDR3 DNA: TGCGCCAGCAGCGCGGCCCCTAGCGGGAGGAGCACAGATACGCAGTATTTT; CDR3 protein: CASSAAPSGRSTDTQYF
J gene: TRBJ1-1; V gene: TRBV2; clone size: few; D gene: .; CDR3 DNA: TGTGGGGGCAACAGGGCCCTCGGCACTGAAGCTTTCTTT; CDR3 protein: CGGNRALGTEAFF
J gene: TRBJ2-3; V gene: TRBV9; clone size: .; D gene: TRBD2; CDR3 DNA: TGTGCCAGCAGCGTAGGCGGGAGGGGAACAGATACGCAGTATTTT; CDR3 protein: CASSVGGRGTDTQYF
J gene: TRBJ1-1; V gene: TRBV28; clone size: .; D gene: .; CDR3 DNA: TGTGCCAGCAGTTCGCCTTCGGGGGTACCTGAAGCTTTCTTT; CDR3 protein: CASSSPSGVPEAFF
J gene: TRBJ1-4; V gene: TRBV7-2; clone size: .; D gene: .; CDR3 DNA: TGTGCCAGCAGCTTGGTTGTTGCGGCTAATGAAAAACTGTTTTTT; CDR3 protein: CASSLVVAANEKLFF
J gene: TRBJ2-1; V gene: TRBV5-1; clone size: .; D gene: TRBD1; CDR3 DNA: TGCGCCAGCAGCGCGGACAGGACGTCCTACAATGAGCAGTTCTTC; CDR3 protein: CASSADRTSYNEQFF
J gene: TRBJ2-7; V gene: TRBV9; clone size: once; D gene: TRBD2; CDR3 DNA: TGTGCCAGCTCACGCCGACTAGCGGGGGACGAGCAGTACTTC; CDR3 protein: CASSRRLAGDEQYF
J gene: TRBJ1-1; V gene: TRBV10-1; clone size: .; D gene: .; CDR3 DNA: TGCGCCAGCAGTGGACAGCTGAACACTGAAGCTTTCTTT; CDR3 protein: CASSGQLNTEAFF
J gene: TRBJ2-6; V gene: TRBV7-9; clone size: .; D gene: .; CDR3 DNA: TGTGCCAGCAGCTTAGAGCATATTCAAAGCTCTGGGGCCAACGTCCTGACTTTC; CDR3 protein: CASSLEHIQSSGANVLTF
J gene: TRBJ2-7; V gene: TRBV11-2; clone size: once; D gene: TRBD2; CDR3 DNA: TGTGCCAGCAGCCCCAGACTAGCGGGTTATTCGGGCGAGCAGTACTTC; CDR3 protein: CASSPRLAGYSGEQYF
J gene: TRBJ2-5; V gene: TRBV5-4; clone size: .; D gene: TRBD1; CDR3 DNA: TGTGCCAGCAGCTTAAACAGGGGGGTGAGCCAAGAGACCCAGTACTTC; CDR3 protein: CASSLNRGVSQETQYF
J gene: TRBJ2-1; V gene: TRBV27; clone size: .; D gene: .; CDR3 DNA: TGTGCCAGCTCAAAAGAGGAGCTCTACTCCTACAATGAGCAGTTCTTC; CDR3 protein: CASSKEELYSYNEQFF
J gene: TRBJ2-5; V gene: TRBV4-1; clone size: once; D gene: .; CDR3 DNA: TGCGCCAGCAGCTTAGGTGGGAGCACGGTACAGACCCAGTACTTC; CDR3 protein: CASSLGGSTVQTQYF
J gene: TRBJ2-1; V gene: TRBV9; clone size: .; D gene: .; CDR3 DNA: TGTGCCAGCAGCGTAGACGGGGTTTCCTACAATGAGCAGTTCTTC; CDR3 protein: CASSVDGVSYNEQFF
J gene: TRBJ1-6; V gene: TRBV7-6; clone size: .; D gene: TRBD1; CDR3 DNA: TGTGCCAGCAGCTCCGGACAGGGCCTAAATTCACCCCTCCACTTT; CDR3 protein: CASSSGQGLNSPLHF